A selection of T cell receptor beta chains follows, all from one sample in a study of cytomegalovirus exposure and HLA in healthy donors. Data came from immunoSEQ multiplex PCR; TCRdb stores just in-frame clones and leaves some out. The sample has 200,000 or so clones, approximately 83% seen once. The specimen was PBMCs. The receptors originated from a boy aged 2 to 9 in good health and CMV-seronegative. CDR3s leave out the opening cysteine and the closing phenylalanine or tryptophan. A D gene is named only where the DNA matches it firmly.

v_call	j_call	d_call	cdr3_aa
TRBV28	TRBJ2-7	.	ASRTSGVPYEQY
TRBV11-2	TRBJ1-2	.	ASSFDSNGYT
TRBV9	TRBJ2-3	.	ASSVGYRVWDTQY
TRBV10-3	TRBJ1-2	TRBD1	AIGSGGGYT
TRBV11-2	TRBJ2-7	.	ASSLTPFGGPYEQY
TRBV9	TRBJ2-7	TRBD1	ASSVAGGGRQY
TRBV7-8	TRBJ2-5	TRBD2	ASVERRGGLLAGETQY
TRBV7-7	TRBJ2-1	.	ASSVGPNNEQF
TRBV2	.	.	ASSARQGGKYEQY
TRBV4-1	TRBJ2-3	.	ASSHLIPPGSSDTQY
TRBV7-9	TRBJ1-5	.	ASSLAGDQPQH
TRBV7-9	TRBJ1-1	.	ASSRTGNTEAF
TRBV2	TRBJ1-5	.	ASSDTQGRGQPQH
TRBV20-1	TRBJ2-7	.	SAAPRDEQY
TRBV19	TRBJ2-1	.	ASSIFGTPFNEQF
TRBV4-1	TRBJ1-2	TRBD1	ASSQDQRQGEGYT
TRBV7-2	TRBJ2-1	TRBD1	ASSLRGREQF
TRBV10-3	TRBJ2-2	TRBD1	AISNARGLSTGELF
TRBV9	TRBJ1-2	.	ASSVSRGRNYGYT
TRBV15	TRBJ2-7	.	ATSSGESYEQY
TRBV7-2	TRBJ2-5	.	ASSLSRGGETQY
TRBV25-1	TRBJ1-1	TRBD1	ASSEFKYSGQGEAF
TRBV6-5	TRBJ1-2	TRBD1	ASSYSGQGYGYT
TRBV2	TRBJ1-1	TRBD1	ASKRTGMNTEAF
TRBV4-3	TRBJ1-4	.	ASSQTGFDEKLF
TRBV30	TRBJ2-7	TRBD1	AWSATGGGYEQY